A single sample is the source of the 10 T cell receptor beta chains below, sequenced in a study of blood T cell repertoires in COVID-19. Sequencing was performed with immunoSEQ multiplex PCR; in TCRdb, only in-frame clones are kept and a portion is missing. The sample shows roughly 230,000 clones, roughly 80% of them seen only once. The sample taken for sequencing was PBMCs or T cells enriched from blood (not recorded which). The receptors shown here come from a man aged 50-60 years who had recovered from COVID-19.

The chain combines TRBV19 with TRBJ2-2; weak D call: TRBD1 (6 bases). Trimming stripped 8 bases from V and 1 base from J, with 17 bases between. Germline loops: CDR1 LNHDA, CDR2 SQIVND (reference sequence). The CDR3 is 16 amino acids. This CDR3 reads CASVATGLENTGELFF. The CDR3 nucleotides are TGTGCCAGTGTCGCGACAGGACTCGAGAACACCGGGGAGCTGTTTTTT.

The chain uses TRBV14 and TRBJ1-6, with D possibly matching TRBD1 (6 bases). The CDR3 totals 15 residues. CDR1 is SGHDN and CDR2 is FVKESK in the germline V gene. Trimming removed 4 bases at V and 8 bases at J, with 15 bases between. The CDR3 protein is CASSLSRGSYSPLHF. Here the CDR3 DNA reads TGTGCCAGCAGCCTATCCAGGGGATCGTATTCACCCCTCCACTTT.

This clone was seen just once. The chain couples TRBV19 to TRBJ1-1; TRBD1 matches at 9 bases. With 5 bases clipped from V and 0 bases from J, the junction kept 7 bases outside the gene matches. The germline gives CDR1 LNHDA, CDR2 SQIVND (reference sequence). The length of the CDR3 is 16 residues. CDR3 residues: CASSPGQGYLNTEAFF. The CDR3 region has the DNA TGTGCCAGTAGTCCGGGACAGGGATATTTGAACACTGAAGCTTTCTTT.

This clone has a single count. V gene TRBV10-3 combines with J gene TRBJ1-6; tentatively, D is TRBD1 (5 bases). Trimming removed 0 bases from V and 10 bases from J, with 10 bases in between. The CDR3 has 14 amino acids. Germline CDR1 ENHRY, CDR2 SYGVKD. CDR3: CAISESGPGSPLHF. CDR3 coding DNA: TGTGCCATCAGTGAGTCGGGGCCAGGGTCACCCCTCCACTTT.

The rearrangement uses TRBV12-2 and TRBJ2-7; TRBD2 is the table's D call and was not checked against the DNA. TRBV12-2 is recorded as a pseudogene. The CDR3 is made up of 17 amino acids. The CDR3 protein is CASRLGCLVTRGNEQYF. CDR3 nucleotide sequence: TGTGCAAGTCGCTTAGGTTGTTTGGTAACCCGGGGAAACGAGCAGTACTTC.

DNA for the CDR3: TGTGCCAGTAGTATCGCAGATACGCAGTATTTT. Protein sequence: CASSIADTQYF. This rearrangement joins TRBV19 to TRBJ2-3; no reliable D call. The germline gives CDR1 LNHDA, CDR2 SQIVND (reference sequence). The CDR3 totals 11 residues. Trimming shortened V by 3 bases and J by 4 bases, and 2 bases separated the two germline ends.

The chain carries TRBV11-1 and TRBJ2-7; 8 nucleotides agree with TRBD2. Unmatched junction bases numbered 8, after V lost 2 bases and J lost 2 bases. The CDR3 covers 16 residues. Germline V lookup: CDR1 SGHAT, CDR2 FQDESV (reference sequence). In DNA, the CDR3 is TGTGCCAGCAGCTTAAGACGTAGCGGGATCGCCTACGAGCAGTACTTC. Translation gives CASSLRRSGIAYEQYF.

The CDR3 here is CASSPSRGGTEAFF. Here the CDR3 DNA reads TGTGCCAGCAGCCCCTCCCGGGGGGGCACTGAAGCTTTCTTT. J is TRBJ1-1 and V is TRBV7-3, with D perhaps matching TRBD1 (5 bases). The V gene's germline CDR1 is SGHTA and CDR2 FQGTGA. The CDR3 sequence is 14 residues long. The ends were cut back, 5 bases at V and 4 bases at J, with 14 bases in the middle.

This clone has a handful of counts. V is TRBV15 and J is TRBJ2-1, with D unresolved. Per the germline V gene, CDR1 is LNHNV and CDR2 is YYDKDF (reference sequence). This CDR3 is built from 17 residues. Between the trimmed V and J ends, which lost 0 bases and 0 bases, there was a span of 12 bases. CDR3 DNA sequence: TGTGCCACCAGCAGAGATAATAGCCGGAGCTCCTACAATGAGCAGTTCTTC. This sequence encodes CATSRDNSRSSYNEQFF.

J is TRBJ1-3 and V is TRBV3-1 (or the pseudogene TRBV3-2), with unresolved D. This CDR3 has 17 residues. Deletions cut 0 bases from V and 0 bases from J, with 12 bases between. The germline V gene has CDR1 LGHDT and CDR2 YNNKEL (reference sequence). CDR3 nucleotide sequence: TGTGCCAGCAGCCAAGACCTCCGACTGCTCTCTGGAAACACCATATATTTT. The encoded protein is CASSQDLRLLSGNTIYF.